This entry is about one TCR beta chain. Other DNA sequences of this sample code for an identical CDR3. This entry comes from a study of blood T cell repertoires in COVID-19. The CDR3 runs 12 residues. Losses at the gene ends were 6 bases for V and 4 bases for J; bases not matched to a gene: 1. Per germline, CDR1 MNHEY and CDR2 SMNVEV (reference sequence). The method was immunoSEQ multiplex PCR; TCRdb's version includes in-frame clones alone and lacks a portion of them. Seen here are hundreds of thousands of clones, 65% to 90% observed once, and the top ten hold roughly 5.3%. The receptor's source is a man aged 50-60 years with active or convalescent COVID-19. The sequencing input was peripheral blood. The V and J genes are TRBV27 and TRBJ1-2; the match to TRBD1 covers 8 bases. This chain's CDR3 is CASSGQGYGYTF. CDR3 bases: TGTGCCAGCAGCGGACAGGGCTATGGCTACACCTTC.